This T cell receptor (beta chain) was observed in a study of T cell changes during pregnancy in multiple sclerosis. Profiled with immunoSEQ multiplex PCR; TCRdb holds only in-frame clones, not every one. The sample carries tens of thousands of clones, about 90% recorded once. The CDR3 is 16 amino acids. The V end lost 1 base, the J end lost 2 bases, and 14 bases lay between the germline ends. CDR1 and CDR2 from the germline V gene are SGHRS and YFSETQ. The sequence derives from a female donor with multiple sclerosis, enrolled in a pregnancy study. V and J are TRBV5-1 and TRBJ2-3, with D tentatively TRBD1 (6 bases). Sequenced here: peripheral blood, sampled in the second trimester of pregnancy. CDR3 bases: TGCGCCAGCAGCTTGTCAGCAGGGGTCCTCACAGATACGCAGTATTTT. Translating gives CASSLSAGVLTDTQYF.